This T cell receptor beta chain was observed in a study of shared clonotypes between healthy human individuals. Whole-study context: A donor's plate count was three for CD4 naive and three for CD4 memory; CD8 naive had two and CD8 memory one.

Naive CD8 populations comprised CD45RO-negative cells positively selected for CCR7, excluding terminally differentiated effector memory CD45RA+ cells. Replicate PCRs for sorted subsets used approximately 220 ng DNA; this equaled about 30,000 T cell genomes. Profiled with immunoSEQ multiplex PCR; TCRdb holds only in-frame clones, not every one. The sample holds around 2,000,000 clones; over 85% are singletons and the top ten take around 1.1%. Per germline, CDR1 SGDLS and CDR2 YYNGEE. Trimming cost V 0 bases and J 5 bases, with 11 bases left between them. The CDR3 covers 14 residues. Remarks on this clone: Its antigen is as yet unknown.

Overall study findings and caveats: Shared clonotypes across all four donors exceeded non-shared ones in generation probability.

The V call is TRBV9, the J call TRBJ1-1; no clear D. The receptor was isolated from a young man in good health. The sample comprised naive CD8+ T cells sorted from blood. The CDR3 protein is CASSVVTLGTEAFF. The DNA for the CDR3 is TGTGCCAGCAGCGTAGTAACCCTGGGTACTGAAGCTTTCTTT.